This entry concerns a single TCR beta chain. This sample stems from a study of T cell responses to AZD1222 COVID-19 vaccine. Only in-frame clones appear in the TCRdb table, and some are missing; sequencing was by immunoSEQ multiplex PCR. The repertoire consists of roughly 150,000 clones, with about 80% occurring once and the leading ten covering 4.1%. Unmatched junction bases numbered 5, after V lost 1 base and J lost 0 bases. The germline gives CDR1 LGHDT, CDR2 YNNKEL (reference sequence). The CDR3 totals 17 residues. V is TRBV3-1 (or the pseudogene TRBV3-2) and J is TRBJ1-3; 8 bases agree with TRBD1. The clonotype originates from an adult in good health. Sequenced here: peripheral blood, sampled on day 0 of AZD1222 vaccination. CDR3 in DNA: TGTGCCAGCAGCCAAGGGGACAGGCCTTCCTCTGGAAACACCATATATTTT. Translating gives CASSQGDRPSSGNTIYF.